The 17 T cell receptor beta chains below were found in one sample sequenced in a study of T cells after yellow fever vaccination. MiXCR was run by TCRdb on the 5' RACE reads, yielding one entry per CDR3 protein. The table has 100,000 to 150,000 distinct CDR3 sequences, about 7.4% seen once; the top ten hold 2% to 3%. Sequenced material: CD4+ T cells sorted from PBMCs, taken more than 8 days after the first yellow fever vaccination. The receptors stem from a man aged 18 to 30 who received the YFV17D yellow fever vaccine.

The rearrangement joins TRBV7-2 to TRBJ2-5; TRBD1 agrees at 9 bases. CDR1 is SGHTA and CDR2 is FQGNSA in the germline V gene. Unmatched junction bases numbered 6, after V lost 1 base and J lost 6 bases. CDR3 length: 15 amino acids. The CDR3 DNA reads as TGTGCCAGCAGCTTAGTGAGGGACAGGGCGAAGACCCAGTACTTC. It translates to CASSLVRDRAKTQYF.

This clonotype was seen ten or more times. V is TRBV6-2 or TRBV6-3 and J is TRBJ1-2; 7 bases agree with TRBD1. The CDR3 has 18 residues. The junction had 18 bases not matched to a gene; V was cut back by 8 bases and J by 0 bases. CDR1 is MNHEY and CDR2 is SVGEGT in the germline V gene. CDR3 sequence: CASRRDRASQETNYGYTF. Written as DNA, the CDR3 is TGTGCCAGCCGTCGTGACAGGGCATCACAAGAGACTAACTATGGCTACACCTTC.

There are many counts of this clonotype. The chain links TRBV25-1 to TRBJ1-4; D gene uncertain. The CDR3 runs 12 residues. Per the germline V gene, CDR1 is MGHDK and CDR2 is SYGVNS. The V end lost 8 bases, the J end lost 1 base, and 5 bases lay between the germline ends. CDR3 nucleotides: TGTGCCAGCGGAGGAACTAATGAAAAACTGTTTTTT. Protein product: CASGGTNEKLFF.

This clonotype has just a few counts. The chain is built from TRBV25-1 and TRBJ1-5, with 7 nucleotides matching TRBD1. CDR3 length equals 14 residues. The V gene's germline CDR1 is MGHDK and CDR2 SYGVNS. Trimming at V came to 5 bases and at J to 7 bases, leaving 8 bases not matched to a gene. The CDR3 bases are TGTGCCAGCAGTCCCCCAGGGGGATGGCAGCCCCAGCATTTT. The encoded protein is CASSPPGGWQPQHF.

This clonotype was observed many times. V usage is TRBV20-1 and J usage is TRBJ2-3; 12 bases align to TRBD2. This CDR3 comprises 18 residues. With 3 bases clipped from V and 1 base from J, the junction kept 11 bases outside the gene matches. Germline V lookup: CDR1 DFQATT, CDR2 SNEGSKA (reference sequence). The CDR3 here is CSASLLAGGPSGTDTQYF. DNA of the CDR3: TGCAGTGCTAGTTTGCTAGCGGGGGGGCCCTCTGGCACAGATACGCAGTATTTT.

This clonotype was detected ten times or more. This sequence joins TRBV7-2 and TRBJ1-3; D is ambiguous. The CDR3 extends over 16 amino acids. Trimming took off 1 base at V and 0 bases at J, with 10 bases between the two ends. Germline lookup yields CDR1 SGHTA and CDR2 FQGNSA. The CDR3: CASSLEVPFSGNTIYF. Written as DNA, the CDR3 is TGTGCCAGCAGCTTAGAGGTCCCGTTCTCTGGAAACACCATATATTTT.

This clonotype was observed at least ten times. This chain joins TRBV20-1 and TRBJ2-3; D remains unclear. From germline, CDR1 is DFQATT and CDR2 SNEGSKA (reference sequence). This CDR3 spans 12 amino acids. The V gene lost 3 bases and the J gene lost 5 bases, with 9 bases spanning the gap. The DNA of the CDR3 is TGCAGTGCTAGCGGGTTGGGAGATACGCAGTATTTT. Its protein is CSASGLGDTQYF.

The rearrangement uses TRBV4-3 and TRBJ2-6; 7 positions agree with TRBD1. Per the germline V gene, CDR1 is LGHNA and CDR2 is YSLEER. The CDR3 has 17 residues. The trim removed 5 bases at V and 0 bases at J, leaving 7 bases unmatched. CDR3 protein: CASSSRQGGSGANVLTF. DNA of the CDR3: TGCGCCAGCAGCAGCCGACAGGGCGGCTCTGGGGCCAACGTCCTGACTTTC.

V usage is TRBV29-1 and J usage is TRBJ2-3; D uncertain. Per germline, CDR1 SQVTM and CDR2 ANQGSEA. CDR3 length: 11 residues. Trimming took off 4 bases at V and 5 bases at J, with 7 bases between the two ends. CDR3 DNA sequence: TGCAGCGTTGGCCGCCAAGATACGCAGTATTTT. This sequence encodes CSVGRQDTQYF.

This clonotype showed up many times. This chain uses TRBV20-1 with TRBJ1-5; D unresolved. V shed 5 bases and J shed 0 bases, with 14 bases lying between them. There are 15 residues in the CDR3. Germline V CDR1 and CDR2: DFQATT, SNEGSKA (reference sequence). This chain's CDR3 is CSAGTQFNSNQPQHF. For the CDR3, the DNA is TGCAGTGCTGGTACACAGTTTAATAGCAATCAGCCCCAGCATTTT.

This clonotype has at least ten counts. J is TRBJ1-4 and V is TRBV6-5; the match to TRBD1 covers 7 bases. V was clipped by 2 bases and J by 10 bases; unmatched bases: 7. Germline V gene sequence: CDR1 MNHEY, CDR2 SVGAGI. The CDR3 runs to 14 residues. The CDR3: CASSYGRGIGKLFF. CDR3 bases: TGTGCCAGCAGTTACGGCAGGGGGATTGGAAAACTGTTTTTT.

This clonotype turned up a few times. The V and J genes are TRBV19 and TRBJ2-2; perhaps TRBD1 as D (6 bases). V dropped 10 bases and J dropped 9 bases, with 27 bases sitting between them. From germline, CDR1 is LNHDA and CDR2 SQIVND (reference sequence). This CDR3 region has 16 residues. This CDR3 reads CAIGKQTGLGNRELFF. As DNA, the CDR3 is TGTGCCATTGGGAAACAGACAGGCTTGGGTAACCGGGAGCTGTTTTTT.

The sample holds many counts of this clonotype. This sequence joins TRBV7-2 and TRBJ2-1, with 7 nucleotides matching TRBD2. This CDR3 has 15 residues. Germline values: CDR1 SGHTA, CDR2 FQGNSA. J lost 5 bases, V lost 3 bases, and 7 bases had no gene match. The CDR3 region is CASSFGGTGNNEQFF. The CDR3 nucleotides read TGTGCCAGCAGCTTCGGGGGGACGGGCAACAATGAGCAGTTCTTC.

This clonotype occurred many times. The chain carries TRBV20-1 and TRBJ2-5; TRBD1 or TRBD2 may be the D gene (6 bases each). CDR3 length: 13 amino acids. Deletions cut 3 bases from V and 2 bases from J, with 10 bases between. CDR1 is DFQATT and CDR2 is SNEGSKA in the germline V gene (reference sequence). CDR3 loop: CSASGGGQETQYF. The CDR3 DNA follows: TGCAGTGCTAGCGGGGGCGGACAAGAGACCCAGTACTTC.

In the case of this clonotype: This may be a read error: a much more frequent sequence differs by one nucleotide. The chain combines TRBV7-2 with TRBJ2-3; a weak D match, TRBD1 (6 bases). Looked up from germline, CDR1 is SGHTA and CDR2 is FQGNSA. Trimming took off 1 base at V and 10 bases at J, with 15 bases between the two ends. The CDR3 is 14 amino acids. CDR3 sequence (DNA): TGTGCCAGCAGCTTAGTGGTACAGGACAGAGCGCAGTATTTT. Its translation: CASSLVVQDRAQYF.

This clonotype has at least ten counts. The genes are TRBV7-2 and TRBJ2-5; D gene unclear. Germline values: CDR1 SGHTA, CDR2 FQGNSA. The CDR3 is 14 amino acids. The V end was cut by 4 bases, the J end by 0 bases, with 9 bases between. CDR3 loop: CASSSSGNQETQYF. CDR3 nucleotide sequence: TGTGCCAGCAGCTCCTCGGGTAACCAAGAGACCCAGTACTTC.

This clonotype was detected many times. The chain recombines TRBV2 with TRBJ2-3; unclear D gene. V was shortened by 4 bases and J by 5 bases, with 13 bases between the two germline ends. This CDR3 has 14 amino acids. Germline lookup yields CDR1 SNHLY and CDR2 FYNNEI. The CDR3 loop reads CASSVFSTEDTQYF. The CDR3 DNA follows: TGTGCCAGCAGTGTATTTAGCACTGAAGATACGCAGTATTTT.